The T cell receptor (beta chain) under discussion was sequenced for a study of OX40 agonist ivuxolimab in advanced cancers. Study background: The dose-escalation cohort was over 65% male, with a mean age of around 60 years, ranging about 20 to 79. In three patients, partial responses were observed, one with hepatocellular carcinoma and two with cutaneous melanoma.

Germline CDR1 reads SGHTA; CDR2 reads FQGTGA. V lost 2 bases, J lost 1 base, and 12 bases lay in between. The CDR3 has 16 amino acids. Patients had blood sampled at baseline and again on cycle 4 day 1 and cycle 7 day 1. Clones were sequenced by immunoSEQ multiplex PCR, and TCRdb holds only the in-frame ones, with some missing. The table includes approximately 100,000 clones, about 91% detected once. The sample in question was CD4+ or CD8+ T cells sorted from blood, obtained in a trial of the OX40 agonist ivuxolimab. The clonotype was recovered from an adult with an advanced solid tumor such as melanoma, head and neck, liver or kidney cancer. The chain carries TRBV7-3 and TRBJ2-1, with D tentatively TRBD1 (5 bases). The CDR3 nucleotides are TGTGCCAGCAGCTTAGGGCCAGGGATGTCCTACAATGAGCAGTTCTTC. Its translation is CASSLGPGMSYNEQFF. Full variable domain (rest looked up from reference TRBV7-3 and TRBJ2-1): GAGVSQTPSNKVTEKGKYVELRCDPISGHTALYWYRQSLGQGPEFLIYFQGTGAADDSGLPNDRFFAVRPEGSVSTLKIQRTERGDSAVYLCASSLGPGMSYNEQFFGPGTRLTVL.